This entry describes one TCR beta chain. The table came from immunoSEQ multiplex PCR; TCRdb's copy has only in-frame clones and leaves some out. This repertoire shows roughly 100,000 clones, 70% to 75% found once; its top ten account for approximately 0.9%. This specimen belongs to a study of blood T cell repertoires in COVID-19. The CDR3 is 15 residues long. The trim removed 2 bases at V and 3 bases at J, leaving 8 bases unmatched. Germline V gene sequence: CDR1 GTSNPN, CDR2 SVGIG (reference sequence). V usage is TRBV30 and J usage is TRBJ1-1; 8 bases line up with TRBD1. The source material was peripheral blood. This TCR came from a human donor with acute or convalescent COVID-19. The donor label of this sample is uncertain. This CDR3 reads CAWSPLDREHTEAFF. CDR3 in DNA: TGTGCCTGGAGTCCATTGGACAGGGAGCACACTGAAGCTTTCTTT.